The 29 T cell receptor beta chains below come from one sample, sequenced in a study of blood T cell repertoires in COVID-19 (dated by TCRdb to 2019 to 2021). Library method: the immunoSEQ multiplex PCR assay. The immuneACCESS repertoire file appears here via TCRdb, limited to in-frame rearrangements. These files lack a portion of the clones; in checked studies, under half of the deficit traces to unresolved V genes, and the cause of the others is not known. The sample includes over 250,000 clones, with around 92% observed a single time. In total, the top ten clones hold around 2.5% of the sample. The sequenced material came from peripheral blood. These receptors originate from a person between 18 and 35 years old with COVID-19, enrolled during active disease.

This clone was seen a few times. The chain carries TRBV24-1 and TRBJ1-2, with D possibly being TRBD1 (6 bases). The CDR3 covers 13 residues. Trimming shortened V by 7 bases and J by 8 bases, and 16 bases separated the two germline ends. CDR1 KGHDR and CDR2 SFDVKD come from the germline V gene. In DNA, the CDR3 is TGTGCCACCAGCCCTCGGGGGGCGCAGGGCTACACCTTC. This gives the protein CATSPRGAQGYTF.

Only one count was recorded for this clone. CDR3 amino acids: CASLKNTEAFF. The CDR3 nucleotides read TGTGCCAGCCTAAAGAACACTGAAGCTTTCTTT. The chain joins TRBV2 to TRBJ1-1; D uncertain. Trimming took 8 bases from V and 1 from J, leaving 5 bases between them. Looked up from germline, CDR1 is SNHLY and CDR2 is FYNNEI. The CDR3 is 11 residues long.

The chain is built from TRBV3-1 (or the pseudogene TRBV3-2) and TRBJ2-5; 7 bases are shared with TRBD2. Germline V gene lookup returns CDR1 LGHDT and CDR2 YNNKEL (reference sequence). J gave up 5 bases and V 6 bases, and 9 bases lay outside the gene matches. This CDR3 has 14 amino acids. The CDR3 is CASSRSGPPETQYF. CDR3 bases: TGTGCCAGCAGTCGTAGCGGGCCCCCGGAGACCCAGTACTTC.

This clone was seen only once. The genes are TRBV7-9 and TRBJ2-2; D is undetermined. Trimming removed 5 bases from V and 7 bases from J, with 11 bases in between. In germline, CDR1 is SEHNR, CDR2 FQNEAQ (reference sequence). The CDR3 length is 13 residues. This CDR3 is CASSQRIGGELFF. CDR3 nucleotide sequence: TGTGCCAGCAGCCAGAGGATCGGCGGGGAGCTGTTTTTT.

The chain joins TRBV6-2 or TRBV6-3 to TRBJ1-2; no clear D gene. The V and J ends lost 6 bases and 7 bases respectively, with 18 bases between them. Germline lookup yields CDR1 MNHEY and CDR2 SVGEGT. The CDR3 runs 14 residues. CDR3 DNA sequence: TGTGCCAGCAGCCCCACCATCGGAGGGTCTGGCTACACCTTC. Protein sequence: CASSPTIGGSGYTF.

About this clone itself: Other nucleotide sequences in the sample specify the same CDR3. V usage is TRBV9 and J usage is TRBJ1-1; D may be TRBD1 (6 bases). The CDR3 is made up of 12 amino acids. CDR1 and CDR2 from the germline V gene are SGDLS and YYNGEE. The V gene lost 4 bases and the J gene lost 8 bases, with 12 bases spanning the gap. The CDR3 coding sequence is TGTGCCAGCAGCCCCTCTGGGGGCGAAGCTTTCTTT. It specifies CASSPSGGEAFF.

In DNA, the CDR3 is TGTGCCAGCAGTGAGGGACAGGGGCTAAACTATGGCTACACCTTC. Amino acids: CASSEGQGLNYGYTF. The J gene is TRBJ1-2, the V gene TRBV2, with 10 positions matching TRBD1. The CDR3 sequence is 15 residues long. The V gene's germline CDR1 is SNHLY and CDR2 FYNNEI. Trimming cost V 3 bases and J 2 bases; bases outside gene matches: 3.

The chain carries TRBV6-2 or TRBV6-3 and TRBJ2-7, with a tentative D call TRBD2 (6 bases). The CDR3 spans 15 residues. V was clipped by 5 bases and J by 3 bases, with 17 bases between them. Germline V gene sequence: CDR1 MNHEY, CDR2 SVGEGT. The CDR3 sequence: CASSTSGTQDYEQYF. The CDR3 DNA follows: TGTGCCAGCAGTACCTCCGGGACTCAGGACTACGAGCAGTACTTC.

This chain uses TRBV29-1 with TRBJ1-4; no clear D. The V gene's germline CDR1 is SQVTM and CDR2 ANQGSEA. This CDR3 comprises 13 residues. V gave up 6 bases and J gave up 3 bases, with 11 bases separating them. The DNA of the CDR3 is TGCAGCGTCTTGACACTGGCTAATGAAAAACTGTTTTTT. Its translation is CSVLTLANEKLFF. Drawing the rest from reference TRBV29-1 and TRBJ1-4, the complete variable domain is SAVISQKPSRDICQRGTSLTIQCQVDSQVTMMFWYRQQPGQSLTLIATANQGSEATYESGFVIDKFPISRPNLTFSTLTVSNMSPEDSSIYLCSVLTLANEKLFFGSGTQLSVL.

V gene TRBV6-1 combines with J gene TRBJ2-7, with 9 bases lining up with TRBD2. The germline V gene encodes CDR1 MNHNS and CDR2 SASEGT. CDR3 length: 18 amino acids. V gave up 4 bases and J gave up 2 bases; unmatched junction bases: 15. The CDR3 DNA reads TGTGCCAGCAGTGGCCGGGACAGTGGTCTAGCGGGGACCTACGAGCAGTACTTC. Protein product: CASSGRDSGLAGTYEQYF.

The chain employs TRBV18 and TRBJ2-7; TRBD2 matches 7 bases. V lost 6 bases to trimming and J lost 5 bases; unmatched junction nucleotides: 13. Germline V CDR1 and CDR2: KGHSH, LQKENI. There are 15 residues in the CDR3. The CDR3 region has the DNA TGTGCCAGCTCCCCCTTGGGCGGGAGCGGGAACGAGCAGTACTTC. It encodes CASSPLGGSGNEQYF.

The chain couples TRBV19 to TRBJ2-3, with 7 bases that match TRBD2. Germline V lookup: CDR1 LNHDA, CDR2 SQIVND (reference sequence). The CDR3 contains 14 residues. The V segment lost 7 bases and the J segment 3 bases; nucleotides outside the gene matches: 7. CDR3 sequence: CASNGGLITDTQYF. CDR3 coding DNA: TGTGCCAGTAACGGGGGGTTGATTACAGATACGCAGTATTTT.

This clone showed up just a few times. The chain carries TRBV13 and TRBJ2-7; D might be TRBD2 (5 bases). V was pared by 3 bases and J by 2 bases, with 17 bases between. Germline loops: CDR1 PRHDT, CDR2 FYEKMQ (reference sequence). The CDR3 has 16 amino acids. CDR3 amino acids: CASSFASGGETYEQYF. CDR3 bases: TGTGCCAGCAGCTTTGCAAGCGGAGGAGAGACCTACGAGCAGTACTTC.

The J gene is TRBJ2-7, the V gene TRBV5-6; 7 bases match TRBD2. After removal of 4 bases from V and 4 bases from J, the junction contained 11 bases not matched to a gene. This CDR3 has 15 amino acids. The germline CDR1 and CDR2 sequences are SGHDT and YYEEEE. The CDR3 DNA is TGTGCCAGCAGCACTAGCGCGGGAGCTCTATACGAGCAGTACTTC. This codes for CASSTSAGALYEQYF.

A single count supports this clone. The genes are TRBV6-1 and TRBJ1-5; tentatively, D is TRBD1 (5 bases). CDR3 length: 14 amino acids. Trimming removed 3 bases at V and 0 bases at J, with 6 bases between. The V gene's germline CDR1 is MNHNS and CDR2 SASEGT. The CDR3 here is CASSETVSNQPQHF. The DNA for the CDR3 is TGTGCCAGCAGTGAGACAGTTAGCAATCAGCCCCAGCATTTT.

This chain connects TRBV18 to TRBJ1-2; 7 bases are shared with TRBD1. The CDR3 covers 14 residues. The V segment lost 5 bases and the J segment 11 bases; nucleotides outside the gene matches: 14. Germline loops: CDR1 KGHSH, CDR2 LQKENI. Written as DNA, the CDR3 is TGTGCCAGCTCAGACAGGGAAGCCTCTATGCGGTACACCTTC. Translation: CASSDREASMRYTF.

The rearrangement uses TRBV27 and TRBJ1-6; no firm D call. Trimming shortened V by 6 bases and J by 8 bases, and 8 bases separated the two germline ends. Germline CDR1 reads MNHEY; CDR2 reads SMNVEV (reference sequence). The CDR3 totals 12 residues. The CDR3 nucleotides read TGTGCCAGCAGGCTAAAAGATTCACCCCTCCACTTT. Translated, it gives CASRLKDSPLHF.

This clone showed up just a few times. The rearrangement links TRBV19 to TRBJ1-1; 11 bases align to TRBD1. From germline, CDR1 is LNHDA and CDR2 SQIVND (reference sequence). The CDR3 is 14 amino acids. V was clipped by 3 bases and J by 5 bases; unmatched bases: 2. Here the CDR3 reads CASSIGDRGTEAFF. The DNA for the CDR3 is TGTGCCAGTAGTATCGGGGACAGGGGGACTGAAGCTTTCTTT.

The CDR3 is CASRNRGGQETQYF. The CDR3 coding sequence is TGTGCCAGCAGGAACAGGGGTGGCCAAGAGACCCAGTACTTC. The V gene is TRBV2, the J gene TRBJ2-5; the match to TRBD1 covers 7 bases. This CDR3 has 14 residues. The V and J ends lost 6 bases and 1 base, in that order; junction bases with no gene match: 5. Germline lookup yields CDR1 SNHLY and CDR2 FYNNEI.

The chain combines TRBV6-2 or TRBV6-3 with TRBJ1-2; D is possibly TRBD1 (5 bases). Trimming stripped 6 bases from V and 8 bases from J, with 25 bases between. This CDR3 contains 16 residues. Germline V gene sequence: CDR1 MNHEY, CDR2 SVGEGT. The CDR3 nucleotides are TGTGCCAGCAGCCCTACTGGGGCAGGCACGGTGCGGGGCTACACCTTC. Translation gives CASSPTGAGTVRGYTF.

The CDR3 sequence: CASSLSLVSYNEQFF. The CDR3 DNA reads TGTGCCAGCAGCTTAAGTTTAGTCTCCTACAATGAGCAGTTCTTC. The chain uses TRBV11-2 and TRBJ2-1; no definite D call. The V end was cut by 2 bases, the J end by 0 bases, with 8 bases between. CDR3 length: 15 residues. The germline V gene encodes CDR1 SGHAT and CDR2 FQNNGV.

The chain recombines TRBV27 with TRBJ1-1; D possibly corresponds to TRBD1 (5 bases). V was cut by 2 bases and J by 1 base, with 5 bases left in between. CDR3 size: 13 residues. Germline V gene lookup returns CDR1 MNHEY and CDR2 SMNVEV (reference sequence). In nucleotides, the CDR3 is TGTGCCAGCAGTTTACAGGGGAACACTGAAGCTTTCTTT. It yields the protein CASSLQGNTEAFF.

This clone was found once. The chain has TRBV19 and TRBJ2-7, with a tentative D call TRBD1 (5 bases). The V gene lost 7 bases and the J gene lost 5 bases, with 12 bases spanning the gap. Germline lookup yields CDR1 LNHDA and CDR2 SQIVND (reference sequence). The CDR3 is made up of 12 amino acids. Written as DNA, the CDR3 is TGTGCCAGTATTGGAAGGGGCCACGAGCAGTACTTC. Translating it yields CASIGRGHEQYF.

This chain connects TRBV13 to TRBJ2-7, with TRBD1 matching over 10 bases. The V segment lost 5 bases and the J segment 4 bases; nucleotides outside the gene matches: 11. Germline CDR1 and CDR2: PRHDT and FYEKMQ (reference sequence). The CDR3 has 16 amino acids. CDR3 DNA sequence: TGTGCCAGCAGCCCAGAGGGACAGGGGATCGGTTACGAGCAGTACTTC. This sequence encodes CASSPEGQGIGYEQYF.

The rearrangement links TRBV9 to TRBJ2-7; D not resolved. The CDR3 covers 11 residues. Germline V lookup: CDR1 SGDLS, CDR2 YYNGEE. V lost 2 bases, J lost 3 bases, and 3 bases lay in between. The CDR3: CASSVFYEQYF. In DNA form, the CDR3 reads TGTGCCAGCAGCGTCTTCTACGAGCAGTACTTC.

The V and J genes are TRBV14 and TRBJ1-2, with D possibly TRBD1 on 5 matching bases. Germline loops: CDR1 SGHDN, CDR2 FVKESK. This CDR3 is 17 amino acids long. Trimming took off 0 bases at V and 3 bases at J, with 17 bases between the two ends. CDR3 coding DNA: TGTGCCAGCAGCCAAGATAGGAAGGCAGGGTGGGACTATGGCTACACCTTC. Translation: CASSQDRKAGWDYGYTF.

The DNA for the CDR3 is TGTGCCAGCGACACCTACAATGAGCAGTTCTTC. Its protein is CASDTYNEQFF. The chain recombines TRBV5-6 with TRBJ2-1, with no clear D. This CDR3 is 11 amino acids long. Trimming took 7 bases from V and 2 from J, leaving 4 bases between them. Germline values: CDR1 SGHDT, CDR2 YYEEEE. The complete variable domain, with remaining parts taken from reference TRBV5-6 and TRBJ2-1, reads DAGVTQSPTHLIKTRGQQVTLRCSPKSGHDTVSWYQQALGQGPQFIFQYYEEEERQRGNFPDRFSGHQFPNYSSELNVNALLLGDSALYLCASDTYNEQFFGPGTRLTVL.

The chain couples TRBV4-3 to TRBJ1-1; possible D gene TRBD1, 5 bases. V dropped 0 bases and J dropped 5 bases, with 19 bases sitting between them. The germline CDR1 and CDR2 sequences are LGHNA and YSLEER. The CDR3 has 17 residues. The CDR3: CASSQDLSWGGGTEAFF. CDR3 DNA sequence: TGCGCCAGCAGCCAAGATCTTTCTTGGGGGGGAGGAACTGAAGCTTTCTTT.

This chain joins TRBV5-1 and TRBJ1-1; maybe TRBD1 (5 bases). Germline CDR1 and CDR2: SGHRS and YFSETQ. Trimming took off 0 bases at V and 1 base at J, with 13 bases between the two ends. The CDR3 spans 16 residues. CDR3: CASSLAPVQGNTEAFF. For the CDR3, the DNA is TGCGCCAGCAGCTTGGCTCCGGTCCAGGGGAACACTGAAGCTTTCTTT.